This TCR beta chain appears in the sequencing data of a study of OX40 agonist ivuxolimab in advanced cancers. Profiled with immunoSEQ multiplex PCR; TCRdb holds only in-frame clones, not every one. Of about 20,000 clones detected, approximately 88% appear once; the ten largest clones hold 35% to 40%. Sequences were derived from CD4+ or CD8+ T cells sorted from blood, sampled in a trial of the OX40 agonist ivuxolimab. The sequence was obtained from an adult with an advanced solid tumor such as melanoma, head and neck, liver or kidney cancer.

Here the CDR3 reads CSVEGGHYGYTF. The CDR3 DNA is TGCAGCGTTGAGGGAGGTCACTATGGCTACACCTTC. The genes are TRBV29-1 and TRBJ1-2; no reliable D call. Trimming removed 3 bases from V and 3 bases from J, with 8 bases in between. This CDR3 is 12 amino acids long. Germline V lookup: CDR1 SQVTM, CDR2 ANQGSEA.